Presented here are 13 T cell receptor beta chains from one specimen sequenced in a study of OX40 agonist ivuxolimab in advanced cancers. TCRdb's table, derived via immunoSEQ multiplex PCR, lists solely in-frame clones and lacks some. The sample lists 90,000 or so clones, roughly 91% occurring once. The material was CD4+ or CD8+ T cells sorted from blood, obtained in a trial of the OX40 agonist ivuxolimab. These receptor sequences come from an adult with an advanced solid tumor such as melanoma, head and neck, liver or kidney cancer.

Only a few counts were recorded for this clone. The chain is built from TRBV11-3 and TRBJ2-1, with unresolved D. Germline V gene sequence: CDR1 SGHNT, CDR2 YENEEA. V was shortened by 2 bases and J by 2 bases, with 4 bases between the two germline ends. CDR3 length: 13 residues. The CDR3, as DNA: TGTGCCAGCAGCTTACCAGCCTACAATGAGCAGTTCTTC. As protein: CASSLPAYNEQFF.

In this sample, this clone turned up a few times. The V call is TRBV5-1, the J call TRBJ2-7; D not certain. The CDR3 has 12 residues. With 4 bases removed from V and 7 bases from J, the gap between germline ends came to 12 bases. Germline assignment: CDR1 SGHRS and CDR2 YFSETQ. The CDR3 sequence is CASSPEIGEQYF. The CDR3, as DNA: TGCGCCAGCAGCCCGGAGATTGGGGAGCAGTACTTC.

The rearrangement uses TRBV19 and TRBJ2-1; no reliable D call. CDR1 is LNHDA, CDR2 SQIVND, per germline (reference sequence). V lost 10 bases and J lost 3, with 10 bases in between. CDR3 length: 12 residues. DNA of the CDR3: TGTGCCACCGCCAAGGACTACAATGAGCAGTTCTTC. It translates to CATAKDYNEQFF.

This clone was observed a single time. The chain recombines TRBV6-1 with TRBJ2-7; D tentatively reads TRBD1 or TRBD2 (5 bases each). V shed 5 bases and J shed 6 bases, with 8 bases lying between them. Germline CDR1 and CDR2: MNHNS and SASEGT. The CDR3 spans 11 residues. The CDR3 sequence is CASSRDREQYF. The CDR3 DNA sequence: TGTGCCAGCAGTAGGGACCGCGAGCAGTACTTC.

The CDR3 reads CSVQRTADTNNEQFF. CDR3 sequence (DNA): TGCAGCGTCCAAAGGACAGCGGATACCAACAATGAGCAGTTCTTC. V usage is TRBV29-1 and J usage is TRBJ2-1; D possibly corresponds to TRBD1 (6 bases). Germline CDR1 SQVTM, CDR2 ANQGSEA. V lost 6 bases to trimming and J lost 5 bases, with 20 bases between them. CDR3 length: 15 amino acids.

The rearrangement uses TRBV11-1 and TRBJ2-2; D unclear. Per germline, CDR1 SGHAT and CDR2 FQDESV (reference sequence). The CDR3 has 13 amino acids. Trimming removed 3 bases from V and 0 bases from J, with 2 bases in between. Here the CDR3 reads CASSLTNTGELFF. The CDR3 nucleotides read TGTGCCAGCAGCTTGACGAACACCGGGGAGCTGTTTTTT.

This clone was found a few times. V gene TRBV7-9 combines with J gene TRBJ1-1; no definite D call. Trimming cost V 5 bases and J 0 bases, with 10 bases left between them. The CDR3 covers 14 residues. Germline CDR1 is SEHNR and CDR2 is FQNEAQ (reference sequence). The CDR3 loop is CASSPSVLNTEAFF. CDR3 coding DNA: TGTGCCAGCAGCCCATCGGTGTTGAACACTGAAGCTTTCTTT. Looking up the rest from reference TRBV7-9 and TRBJ1-1 gives the full variable domain: DTGVSQNPRHKITKRGQNVTFRCDPISEHNRLYWYRQTLGQGPEFLTYFQNEAQLEKSRLLSDRFSAERPKGSFSTLEIQRTEQGDSAMYLCASSPSVLNTEAFFGQGTRLTVV.

This clone was seen just once. The rearrangement uses TRBV6-5 and TRBJ2-7, with 7 bases identical to TRBD1. The CDR3 has 14 amino acids. V dropped 9 bases and J dropped 4; count of bases not matched to a gene: 12. Per germline, CDR1 MNHEY and CDR2 SVGAGI. In nucleotides, the CDR3 is TGTGCCAGTCACACTAGGGACAGTTTTTACGAGCAGTACTTC. This gives the protein CASHTRDSFYEQYF.

The chain joins TRBV7-9 to TRBJ2-3; the match to TRBD2 covers 10 bases. The V and J ends lost 8 bases and 2 bases, in that order; junction bases with no gene match: 4. This CDR3 spans 14 amino acids. CDR1 and CDR2 from the germline V gene are SEHNR and FQNEAQ (reference sequence). The CDR3 DNA follows: TGTGCCAGCGGAGCGGGAGGGAACACAGATACGCAGTATTTT. As protein: CASGAGGNTDTQYF.

This chain connects TRBV19 to TRBJ2-5, with TRBD2 as a possible D gene (5 bases). Germline CDR1 and CDR2: LNHDA and SQIVND (reference sequence). Trimming left V 3 bases short and J 3 bases short, with 11 bases between. This CDR3 contains 14 residues. CDR3 residues: CASSMRAAKETQYF. The CDR3 nucleotides are TGTGCCAGTAGTATGAGGGCGGCAAAAGAGACCCAGTACTTC.

The chain joins TRBV18 to TRBJ2-1; D unresolved. Germline lookup yields CDR1 KGHSH and CDR2 LQKENI. The CDR3 totals 14 residues. V shed 8 bases and J shed 2 bases, with 13 bases lying between them. The CDR3 coding sequence is TGTGCCAGCGACACAAGGCTAACCTACAATGAGCAGTTCTTC. Its translation is CASDTRLTYNEQFF.

The J gene is TRBJ2-2, the V gene TRBV27, with D unresolved. The CDR3 covers 16 residues. Trimming pared 6 bases from V and 7 bases from J, leaving 21 bases between. Looked up from germline, CDR1 is MNHEY and CDR2 is SMNVEV (reference sequence). The CDR3 nucleotides are TGTGCCAGCAGGCAGATGAGTTCGCCGTTCGGCGGGGAGCTGTTTTTT. Protein sequence: CASRQMSSPFGGELFF.

J is TRBJ2-3 and V is TRBV5-8; no clear D. V was trimmed by 3 bases and J by 3 bases, leaving 5 bases between them. CDR1 is SGHTS, CDR2 YDEGEE, per germline. The CDR3 extends over 12 amino acids. The CDR3 spells CASSSGTDTQYF. DNA of the CDR3: TGTGCCAGCAGCTCTGGTACAGATACGCAGTATTTT.